The present entry profiles one T cell receptor (beta chain) with its context. It lacks a known antigen. Base qualities are not recorded, but no much larger clone differs from it by a single base. Because repertoires were sampled repeatedly during chemoradiotherapy, clonal expansion in the tumor microenvironment could be followed. The germline V gene provides CDR1 MDHEN and CDR2 SYDVKM. Its CDR3 holds 15 amino acids, cysteine through phenylalanine. CDR3 DNA only is kept here, 45 bases in frame from base 1. Cut back by 1 base and 0 bases, the V and J ends lie 9 bases apart. The data are from a study of chemoradiotherapy in HPV16-positive cancers (dated 2022 in TCRdb). Regarding the complete study: Functional T-cell assays on cells from two HPV16-positive patients defined candidate HPV-specific T-cell clones and common TCR motifs. TCR repertoires from under 90 patients with HPV-related cancers were then used to track the candidate HPV-specific TCRs and motifs. The study asked whether T-cell immunity to the HPV oncoproteins E6 and E7 changes during chemoradiotherapy and whether this immunity affects survival. The paper's findings and limits, for the study overall: The functional definition of HPV-specific T cells came from only two HPV16-positive patients, and the survival association was reported for HPV16-positive patients. Expansion of candidate HPV-specific clones and E7-related TCR motifs was observed in the tumor microenvironment during treatment, whereas no such expansion was observed for non-HPV-specific T cells. In HPV16-positive patients, expansion of HPV-responsive T cells during chemoradiotherapy was found to be associated with improved recurrence-free survival.

Receptor libraries were prepared by the immunoSEQ multiplex PCR assay. Here the immuneACCESS table is served through TCRdb, limited to in-frame sequences with V and J called. Missing clones are a known gap in these copies; in checked studies unresolved V genes cover under half, and the rest lacks a known reason. The sample has about 16,000 clones on record, around 70% of them singletons. 7.5% to 9% of the sample goes to the ten largest clones. This specimen was tumor tissue, taken from a patient who underwent chemoradiotherapy. The receptor chain draws on TRBV28 and TRBJ1-1; the D gene assignment is ambiguous. This clonotype originated in a human donor with HPV-associated anogenital cancer. The CDR3 region has the sequence CASSLSQNLNTEAFF. The nucleotide sequence reads TGTGCCAGCAGTTTATCCCAGAACTTGAACACTGAAGCTTTCTTT.